Listed below are T cell receptor beta chains from one sample, sequenced in a study of blood T cell repertoires in COVID-19. The data were produced by immunoSEQ multiplex PCR, yet TCRdb's version contains in-frame clones alone and is incomplete. This sample yields some 100,000 clones, of which around 90% are seen a single time; around 6% belongs to the top ten. The sequencing sample was made of peripheral blood. All receptors come from a woman in her sixties with acute or convalescent COVID-19. The conserved cysteine and the conserved F or W are not part of the CDR3 here. Fields, in order: V gene, J gene, CDR3 protein.

V: TRBV4-1
J: TRBJ2-1
CDR3: ASSQGWATLYNEQF

V: TRBV6-2/TRBV6-3
J: TRBJ2-3
CDR3: ASSYTSTGGLRDTQY

V: TRBV6-5
J: TRBJ1-4
CDR3: ASRREKLF

V: TRBV7-6
J: TRBJ2-3
CDR3: ASSLGVGGQGATDTQY

V: TRBV20-1
J: TRBJ2-3
CDR3: SASRTSATDTQY

V: TRBV28
J: TRBJ2-1
CDR3: ASSPPSGLAGGPEQF

V: TRBV4-1
J: TRBJ1-2
CDR3: ASSQELNRGTIGYT

V: TRBV11-2
J: TRBJ2-7
CDR3: ASSLAASATYEQY

V: TRBV24-1
J: TRBJ2-1
CDR3: ATSGRTSGFSYNEQF

V: TRBV7-9
J: TRBJ2-7
CDR3: ASRSGQGRFYEQY

V: TRBV3-1/TRBV3-2
J: TRBJ2-1
CDR3: ASSQGGTGNNEQF

V: TRBV7-2
J: TRBJ2-6
CDR3: ASALEAGANVLT

V: TRBV5-1
J: TRBJ1-2
CDR3: ASSLGQNYGYT

V: TRBV10-3
J: TRBJ2-1
CDR3: ATKLAGGVNEQF

V: TRBV9
J: TRBJ1-1
CDR3: ASSVGERAEAF

V: TRBV5-6
J: TRBJ1-3
CDR3: ASSLAGTSSGNTIY

V: TRBV30
J: TRBJ2-1
CDR3: AWSTTGTGGREQF

V: TRBV5-4
J: TRBJ1-4
CDR3: ASSSGQGINEKLF

V: TRBV6-5
J: TRBJ2-5
CDR3: ASSPRTSGRETQY

V: TRBV12-5
J: TRBJ1-1
CDR3: ASGSTGLVTEAF

V: TRBV7-9
J: TRBJ1-1
CDR3: ASSHARGIDTEAF

V: TRBV18
J: TRBJ2-1
CDR3: ASSPWQGEYNEQF

V: TRBV5-5
J: TRBJ1-3
CDR3: ASSLGATRFSGNTIY

V: TRBV27
J: TRBJ2-3
CDR3: ASSPLVRPAGTRVTQY

V: TRBV6-1
J: TRBJ1-2
CDR3: ASSERDSLGGYT

V: TRBV11-1
J: TRBJ2-1
CDR3: ASSSGVINEQF

V: TRBV5-1
J: TRBJ2-7
CDR3: ASSLGGLAGAGYEQY

V: TRBV9
J: TRBJ2-2
CDR3: ASTPGQDYTGELF

V: TRBV6-4
J: TRBJ2-1
CDR3: ASSDSGGGFDEQF

V: TRBV28
J: TRBJ1-3
CDR3: ASSLPSGVTGNTIY

V: TRBV7-9
J: TRBJ2-1
CDR3: ASSFRTSFVYNEQF

V: TRBV11-3
J: TRBJ2-2
CDR3: ASSQETSGRPGELF

V: TRBV11-3
J: TRBJ2-2
CDR3: ASSLAAGTRRTGELF

V: TRBV6-5
J: TRBJ1-1
CDR3: ASREGDRDTEAF

V: TRBV15
J: TRBJ1-1
CDR3: ATSRPRSAGMGTEAF

V: TRBV11-2
J: TRBJ2-1
CDR3: ASSLFSSGPSYNEQF

V: TRBV5-4
J: TRBJ1-6
CDR3: ASSDRQGENSPLH

V: TRBV27
J: TRBJ1-2
CDR3: ASSSLGQGVYGYT

V: TRBV5-4
J: TRBJ1-2
CDR3: ASSLQSGVPGYT

V: TRBV5-1
J: TRBJ1-2
CDR3: ASSSPGTGSYRYT

V: TRBV19
J: TRBJ2-6
CDR3: ASRLLRDAGANVLT

V: TRBV5-1
J: TRBJ1-4
CDR3: ASSIQGPYEKLF

V: TRBV5-1
J: TRBJ2-3
CDR3: ASSPRTGVDTQY

V: TRBV6-5
J: TRBJ1-1
CDR3: ASSYSTQGTEAF

V: TRBV11-2
J: TRBJ2-2
CDR3: ASSSTSSSTGELF

V: TRBV4-2
J: TRBJ2-7
CDR3: ASSQGEGPYEQY

V: TRBV27
J: TRBJ2-1
CDR3: ASRAGTGFPNEQF

V: TRBV28
J: TRBJ2-1
CDR3: ASSLWILGGSSYNEQF

V: TRBV30
J: TRBJ1-2
CDR3: AWSVTGNYGYT

V: TRBV3-1/TRBV3-2
J: TRBJ2-4
CDR3: ASSPDGQLQNIQY

V: TRBV27
J: TRBJ2-7
CDR3: ASSLRDRPYEQY

V: TRBV4-1
J: TRBJ2-3
CDR3: ASSHPRADTQY

V: TRBV28
J: TRBJ1-1
CDR3: ASSPLEGWGTEAF

V: TRBV29-1
J: TRBJ1-5
CDR3: SVTTGEGNQPQH

V: TRBV25-1
J: TRBJ1-2
CDR3: ASRPGEGGYT

V: TRBV28
J: TRBJ1-2
CDR3: ATTRLGADHENGYT

V: TRBV11-2
J: TRBJ2-7
CDR3: ASSASGGRTYEQY

V: TRBV10-1
J: TRBJ1-1
CDR3: ASRAGARTEAF

V: TRBV11-3
J: TRBJ1-1
CDR3: ASSLEFMNTEAF

V: TRBV2
J: TRBJ1-1
CDR3: ASSLGGLDAEAF